These T cell receptor beta chains were read from a single sample in a study of blood T cell repertoires in COVID-19. Repertoires were generated with immunoSEQ multiplex PCR, while TCRdb's copy carries only in-frame clones and drops some. The data show approximately 50,000 clones, about nine tenths seen once. The sequencing input was peripheral blood. The receptors originated from an older man with active or convalescent COVID-19. The CDR3 runs from the conserved cysteine through the conserved F or W. Fields, in order: CDR3 DNA, CDR3 protein, V gene, clone size, J gene, D gene. D genes are given only for firm matches. Where a row states a size, it is once, few, many or the class of an expanded clone; other rows omit it.

DNA: TGTGCCAGCAGTCGAGGGCTGCGCAATCAGCCCCAGCATTTT
CDR3: CASSRGLRNQPQHF
V: TRBV6-5
size: once
J: TRBJ1-5
D: -

DNA: TGTGCCAGCACTCCGGGACTCCTTTATGGCTACACCTTC
CDR3: CASTPGLLYGYTF
V: TRBV28
size: -
J: TRBJ1-2
D: -

DNA: TGTGCCAGTAGTACCGACATAGGCTATGGCTACACCTTC
CDR3: CASSTDIGYGYTF
V: TRBV19
size: -
J: TRBJ1-2
D: -

DNA: TGTGCCAGCAGTGAGATGGGACAGGCGAACACTGAAGCTTTCTTT
CDR3: CASSEMGQANTEAFF
V: TRBV6-1
size: -
J: TRBJ1-1
D: TRBD1

DNA: TGCGCCAGCAGTAAAAGGACAGGGGACCGAGGGGAGCAGTACTTC
CDR3: CASSKRTGDRGEQYF
V: TRBV5-1
size: -
J: TRBJ2-7
D: TRBD1

DNA: TGTGCCAGCAGCTCCGGGACTAGCGGGACCCAAGAGACCCAGTACTTC
CDR3: CASSSGTSGTQETQYF
V: TRBV11-2
size: -
J: TRBJ2-5
D: TRBD2

DNA: TGTGCCTGGACCCGCGACAGGCGGAATTCACCCCTCCACTTT
CDR3: CAWTRDRRNSPLHF
V: TRBV30
size: -
J: TRBJ1-6
D: -

DNA: TGTGCCATCAATTCCGGGACAGGGGGAACTGAAGCTTTCTTT
CDR3: CAINSGTGGTEAFF
V: TRBV10-3
size: -
J: TRBJ1-1
D: TRBD1

DNA: TGTGCCTGGAGTGTACGTAGCACGGTTGAAAAACTGTTTTTT
CDR3: CAWSVRSTVEKLFF
V: TRBV30
size: -
J: TRBJ1-4
D: -

DNA: TGTGCCAGCAGTTTGGACTCCTTCGACAATGAGCAGTTCTTC
CDR3: CASSLDSFDNEQFF
V: TRBV6-2/TRBV6-3
size: -
J: TRBJ2-1
D: -

DNA: TGCGCCAGCAGCTTGGCGGCAGGGGTAACCTACGAGCAGTACTTC
CDR3: CASSLAAGVTYEQYF
V: TRBV5-1
size: -
J: TRBJ2-7
D: -

DNA: TGCGCCAGCAGCTTGGCCGGAGCTTGGGAGCAGTTCTTC
CDR3: CASSLAGAWEQFF
V: TRBV5-1
size: once
J: TRBJ2-1
D: -

DNA: TGCGCCAGCAGCTCGGCCTCGACTAGCACAGATACGCAGTATTTT
CDR3: CASSSASTSTDTQYF
V: TRBV5-1
size: -
J: TRBJ2-3
D: -

DNA: TGTGCCAGCAGCTTGGATAGCCAGCCCAATGAAGCTTTCTTT
CDR3: CASSLDSQPNEAFF
V: TRBV5-4
size: -
J: TRBJ1-1
D: -

DNA: TGTGCCAGCAGTTTTAGCGGGCGCGTGGAGACCCAGTACTTC
CDR3: CASSFSGRVETQYF
V: TRBV11-2
size: -
J: TRBJ2-5
D: TRBD2

DNA: TGTGCCAGCAGCGTAGGTGGCGAGGAGGGGGAAAAACTGTTTTTT
CDR3: CASSVGGEEGEKLFF
V: TRBV9
size: once
J: TRBJ1-4
D: -

DNA: TGCAGTGCCCCAACGAGGGAGCAGTACTTC
CDR3: CSAPTREQYF
V: TRBV20-1
size: few
J: TRBJ2-7
D: -

DNA: TGTGCCAGCAGTTTACGGACTCAGAATTCACCCCTCCACTTT
CDR3: CASSLRTQNSPLHF
V: TRBV27
size: -
J: TRBJ1-6
D: -

DNA: TGCGCCAGCAGCCGGATAGCGGGCTCCTACAATGAGCAGTTCTTC
CDR3: CASSRIAGSYNEQFF
V: TRBV4-3
size: once
J: TRBJ2-1
D: TRBD2

DNA: TGTGCCAGTACTTCTAATGAAAAACTGTTTTTT
CDR3: CASTSNEKLFF
V: TRBV19
size: -
J: TRBJ1-4
D: -

DNA: TGTGCCAGCAGCTGGGCTAGCGGACCATACGAGCAGTACTTC
CDR3: CASSWASGPYEQYF
V: TRBV11-2
size: -
J: TRBJ2-7
D: TRBD2

DNA: TGTGCCAGCAGCCAAGGGAACAGCGGGTTGCGAGCTTTCTTT
CDR3: CASSQGNSGLRAFF
V: TRBV3-1/TRBV3-2
size: -
J: TRBJ1-1
D: -

DNA: TGTGCCAGTAGTATAGATGACAGGGGCCAGCCCCAGCATTTT
CDR3: CASSIDDRGQPQHF
V: TRBV19
size: once
J: TRBJ1-5
D: TRBD1

DNA: TGTGCCAGCAGCTTCAGGGGGGAGGCCTACAATGAGCAGTTCTTC
CDR3: CASSFRGEAYNEQFF
V: TRBV5-6
size: -
J: TRBJ2-1
D: -

DNA: TGTGCCAGCTCACCACCCGCTAGGGGCGTTATGTACCAAGAGACCCAGTACTTC
CDR3: CASSPPARGVMYQETQYF
V: TRBV18
size: -
J: TRBJ2-5
D: -

DNA: TGTGCCAGTAGTATAAGTACCAGCTACAATGAGCAGTTCTTC
CDR3: CASSISTSYNEQFF
V: TRBV19
size: -
J: TRBJ2-1
D: -

DNA: TGTGCCAGCAGTTTAACCGGGACAGAGACTTACGAGCAGTACTTC
CDR3: CASSLTGTETYEQYF
V: TRBV27
size: -
J: TRBJ2-7
D: TRBD1

DNA: TGTGCCAGCAGCTCCGGACTAGCGGGCGGCACAGATACGCAGTATTTT
CDR3: CASSSGLAGGTDTQYF
V: TRBV7-2
size: -
J: TRBJ2-3
D: TRBD2

DNA: TGTGCCAGCAGCTTAGCAGGGCAAAGGGGCTACGAGCAGTACTTC
CDR3: CASSLAGQRGYEQYF
V: TRBV7-9
size: -
J: TRBJ2-7
D: -

DNA: TGTGCCAGCAGTTTATTACAGGGGACGGATGGCTACACCTTC
CDR3: CASSLLQGTDGYTF
V: TRBV27
size: -
J: TRBJ1-2
D: TRBD1

DNA: TGTGCCAGCATTCCCACCCGGGACAGGAGTAATCAGCCCCAGCATTTT
CDR3: CASIPTRDRSNQPQHF
V: TRBV27
size: once
J: TRBJ1-5
D: TRBD1

DNA: TGTGCCAGTAGTGGCCATACCCGTTCAATGAACACTGAAGCTTTCTTT
CDR3: CASSGHTRSMNTEAFF
V: TRBV19
size: -
J: TRBJ1-1
D: -

DNA: TGCGCCAGCAGCTCTAGGACAGCTTCAACGAACACTGAAGCTTTCTTT
CDR3: CASSSRTASTNTEAFF
V: TRBV5-1
size: -
J: TRBJ1-1
D: -

DNA: TGTGCCAGCAGCTTAGCAGGACTAGCGGGAGGGGGGGAGACCCAGTACTTC
CDR3: CASSLAGLAGGGETQYF
V: TRBV7-2
size: -
J: TRBJ2-5
D: TRBD2

DNA: TGCGCCAGCAGCCGCAGCGGACTAGCGGGAGCAGAGACCCAGTACTTC
CDR3: CASSRSGLAGAETQYF
V: TRBV4-1
size: -
J: TRBJ2-5
D: TRBD2

DNA: TGTGCCAGCAGTTGGGACAGCTCCTACGAGCAGTACTTC
CDR3: CASSWDSSYEQYF
V: TRBV2
size: -
J: TRBJ2-7
D: TRBD1

DNA: TGCAGGGTCGGACAGAGCCATGGCTACACCTTC
CDR3: CRVGQSHGYTF
V: TRBV20-1
size: -
J: TRBJ1-2
D: -

DNA: TGTGCCACCAGTGATTCCGGAGGAGGGGGGGTTTCAGAGACCCAGTACTTC
CDR3: CATSDSGGGGVSETQYF
V: TRBV24-1
size: -
J: TRBJ2-5
D: -

DNA: TGTGCCAGCAGCTTAGTGGGCGGAGGCTACGAGCAGTACTTC
CDR3: CASSLVGGGYEQYF
V: TRBV11-2
size: -
J: TRBJ2-7
D: -

DNA: TGTGCCTGGGGAACGACAGGAAAGAATGAAAAACTGTTTTTT
CDR3: CAWGTTGKNEKLFF
V: TRBV30
size: -
J: TRBJ1-4
D: -

DNA: TGTGCCAGCAGCTTAGTGGGCGGGAGGGCCCCCTACGAGCAGTACTTC
CDR3: CASSLVGGRAPYEQYF
V: TRBV7-2
size: -
J: TRBJ2-7
D: TRBD2